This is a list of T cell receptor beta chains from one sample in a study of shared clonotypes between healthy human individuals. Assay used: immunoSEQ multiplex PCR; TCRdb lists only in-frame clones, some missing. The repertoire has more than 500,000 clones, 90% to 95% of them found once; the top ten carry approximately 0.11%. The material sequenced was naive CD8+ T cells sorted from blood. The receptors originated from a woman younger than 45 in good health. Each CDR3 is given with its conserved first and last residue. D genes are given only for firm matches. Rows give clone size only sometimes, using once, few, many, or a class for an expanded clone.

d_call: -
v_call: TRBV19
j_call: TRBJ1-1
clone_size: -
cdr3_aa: CASKQGNTEAFF
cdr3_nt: TGTGCCAGCAAACAGGGGAACACTGAAGCTTTCTTT

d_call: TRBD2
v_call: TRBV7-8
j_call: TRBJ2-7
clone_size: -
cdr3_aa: CASSWIPGTSGYEQYF
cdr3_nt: TGTGCCAGCAGCTGGATTCCCGGGACTAGCGGCTACGAGCAGTACTTC

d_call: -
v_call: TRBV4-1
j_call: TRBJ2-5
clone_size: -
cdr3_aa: CASSQVQRRGETQYF
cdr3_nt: TGCGCCAGCAGCCAAGTTCAGCGGAGGGGAGAGACCCAGTACTTC

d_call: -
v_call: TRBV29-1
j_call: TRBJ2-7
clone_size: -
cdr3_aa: CSVEGSSTYEQYF
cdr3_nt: TGCAGCGTTGAAGGTTCTAGCACCTACGAGCAGTACTTC

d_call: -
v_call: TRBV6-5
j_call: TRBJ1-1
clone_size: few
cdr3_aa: CASSDSTEAFF
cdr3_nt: TGTGCCAGCAGCGACAGCACTGAAGCTTTCTTT

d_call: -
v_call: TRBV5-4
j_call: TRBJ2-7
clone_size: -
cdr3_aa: CASSLESYEQYF
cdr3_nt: TGTGCCAGCAGCTTGGAGTCCTACGAGCAGTACTTC

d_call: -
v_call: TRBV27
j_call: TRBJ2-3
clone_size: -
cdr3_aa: CASSFLETDTQYF
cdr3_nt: TGTGCCAGCAGTTTTTTAGAAACAGATACGCAGTATTTT

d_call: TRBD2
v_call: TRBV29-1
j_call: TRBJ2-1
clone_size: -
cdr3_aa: CSVEDWSGRKENNEQFF
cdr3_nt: TGCAGCGTTGAAGATTGGAGCGGGAGGAAGGAGAACAATGAGCAGTTCTTC

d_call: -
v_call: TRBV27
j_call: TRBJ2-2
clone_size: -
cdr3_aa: CASTHTGELFF
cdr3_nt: TGTGCCAGCACCCACACCGGGGAGCTGTTTTTT

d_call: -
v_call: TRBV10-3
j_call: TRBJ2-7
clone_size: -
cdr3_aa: CAIRGGGYEQYF
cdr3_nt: TGTGCCATCAGGGGTGGGGGCTACGAGCAGTACTTC

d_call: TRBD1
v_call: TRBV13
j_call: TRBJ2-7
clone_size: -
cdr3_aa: CASSFGTGVRGYEQYF
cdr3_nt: TGTGCCAGCAGCTTTGGGACAGGGGTAAGAGGCTACGAGCAGTACTTC

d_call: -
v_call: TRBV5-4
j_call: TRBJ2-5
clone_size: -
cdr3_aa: CASSRGGGQETQYF
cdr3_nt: TGTGCCAGCAGCCGGGGAGGGGGTCAAGAGACCCAGTACTTC

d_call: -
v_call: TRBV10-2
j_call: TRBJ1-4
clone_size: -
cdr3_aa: CASRQDVNEKLFF
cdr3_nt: TGCGCCAGCAGACAGGACGTTAATGAAAAACTGTTTTTT

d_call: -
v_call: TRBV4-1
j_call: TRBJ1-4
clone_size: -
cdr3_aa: CASSPGYGNEKLFF
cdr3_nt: TGCGCCAGCAGTCCAGGGTATGGTAATGAAAAACTGTTTTTT

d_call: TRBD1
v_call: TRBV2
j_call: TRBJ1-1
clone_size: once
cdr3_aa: CASRPTGTLNTEAFF
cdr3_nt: TGTGCCAGTAGACCGACAGGGACTTTGAACACTGAAGCTTTCTTT

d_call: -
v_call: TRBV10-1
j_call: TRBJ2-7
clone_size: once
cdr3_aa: CASSDSEGTYEQYF
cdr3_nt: TGCGCCAGCAGTGACAGCGAGGGAACCTACGAGCAGTACTTC

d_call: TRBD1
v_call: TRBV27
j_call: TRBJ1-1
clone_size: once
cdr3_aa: CASSFSVGQGATEAFF
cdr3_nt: TGTGCCAGCAGTTTTTCGGTGGGACAGGGGGCGACTGAAGCTTTCTTT

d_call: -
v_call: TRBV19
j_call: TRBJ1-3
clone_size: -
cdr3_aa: CASSPPLGASGNTIYF
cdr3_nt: TGTGCCAGTAGTCCCCCCCTGGGGGCTTCTGGAAACACCATATATTTT

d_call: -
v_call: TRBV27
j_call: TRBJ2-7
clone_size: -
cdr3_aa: CASSLSVSFLSYEQYF
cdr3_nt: TGTGCCAGCAGTTTATCCGTCTCATTCTTATCCTACGAGCAGTACTTC

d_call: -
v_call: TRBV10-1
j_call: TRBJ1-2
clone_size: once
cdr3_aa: CATAMIGRDLYGYTF
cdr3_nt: TGCGCCACCGCGATGATAGGGAGGGACTTATATGGCTACACCTTC

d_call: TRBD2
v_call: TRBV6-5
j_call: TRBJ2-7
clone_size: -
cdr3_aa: CASSYSKRGAYEQYF
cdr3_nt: TGTGCCAGCAGTTACTCGAAACGGGGGGCCTACGAGCAGTACTTC

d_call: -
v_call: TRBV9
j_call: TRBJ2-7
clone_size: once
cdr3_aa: CASSVESSLSYEQYF
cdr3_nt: TGTGCCAGCAGCGTAGAGTCTAGCTTATCCTACGAGCAGTACTTC

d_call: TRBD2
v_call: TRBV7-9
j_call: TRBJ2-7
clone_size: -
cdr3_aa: CASSGEAAGGLPRQYF
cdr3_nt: TGTGCCAGCAGCGGGGAGGCAGCGGGAGGGCTCCCGAGGCAGTACTTC

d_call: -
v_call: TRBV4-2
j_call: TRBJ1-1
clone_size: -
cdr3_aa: CASSPNSRPNAEAFF
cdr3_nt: TGTGCCAGCAGCCCAAATTCCCGTCCGAACGCTGAAGCTTTCTTT

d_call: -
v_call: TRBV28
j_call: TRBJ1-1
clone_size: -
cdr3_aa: CASSFRGSKMNTEAFF
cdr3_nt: TGTGCCAGCAGTTTTAGAGGGTCAAAGATGAACACTGAAGCTTTCTTT

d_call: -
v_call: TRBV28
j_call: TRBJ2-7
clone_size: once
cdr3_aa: CASSFTGVDEQYF
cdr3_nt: TGTGCCAGCAGTTTTACGGGAGTAGACGAGCAGTACTTC

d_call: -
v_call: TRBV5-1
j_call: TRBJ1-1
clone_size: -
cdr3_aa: CASSSPRDRTRAFF
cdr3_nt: TGCGCCAGCAGCTCCCCCCGGGACCGAACTAGGGCTTTCTTT

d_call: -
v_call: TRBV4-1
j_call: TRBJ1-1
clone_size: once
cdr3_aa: CASSSGGTEAFF
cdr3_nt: TGCGCCAGCAGCTCCGGGGGGACTGAAGCTTTCTTT

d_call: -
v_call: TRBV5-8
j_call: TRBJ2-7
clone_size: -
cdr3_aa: CASSPGRTDWLYEQYF
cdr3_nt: TGTGCCAGCAGCCCGGGACGGACGGACTGGCTCTACGAGCAGTACTTC

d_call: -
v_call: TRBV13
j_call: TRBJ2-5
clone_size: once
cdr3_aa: CASSQTGETQYF
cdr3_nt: TGTGCCAGCAGCCAGACCGGGGAGACCCAGTACTTC

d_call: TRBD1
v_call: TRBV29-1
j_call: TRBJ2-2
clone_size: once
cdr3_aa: CSVNPGQGYTGELFF
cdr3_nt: TGCAGCGTTAATCCGGGACAGGGATACACCGGGGAGCTGTTTTTT

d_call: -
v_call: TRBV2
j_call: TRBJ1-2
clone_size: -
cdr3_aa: CASSGLVQFNYGYTF
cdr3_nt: TGTGCCAGCAGCGGCTTGGTGCAGTTTAACTATGGCTACACCTTC

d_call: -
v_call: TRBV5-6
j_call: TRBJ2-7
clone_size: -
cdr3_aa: CASSVLLARFEQYF
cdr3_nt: TGTGCCAGCAGCGTACTACTAGCTAGGTTCGAGCAGTACTTC

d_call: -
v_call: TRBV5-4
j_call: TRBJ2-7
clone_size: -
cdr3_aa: CASSLVGGYEQYF
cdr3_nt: TGTGCCAGCAGCTTAGTGGGAGGCTACGAGCAGTACTTC

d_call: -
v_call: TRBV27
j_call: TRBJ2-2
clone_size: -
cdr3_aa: CASSSPGRYTGELFF
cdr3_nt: TGTGCCAGCAGTTCTCCCGGGAGATACACCGGGGAGCTGTTTTTT

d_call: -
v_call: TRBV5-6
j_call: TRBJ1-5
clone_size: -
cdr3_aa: CASSFGTGGPQHF
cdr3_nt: TGTGCCAGCAGCTTCGGAACAGGAGGGCCCCAGCATTTT

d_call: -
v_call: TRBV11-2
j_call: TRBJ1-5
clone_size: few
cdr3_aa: CASSLDGYSNQPQHF
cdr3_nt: TGTGCCAGCAGCTTAGATGGTTATAGCAATCAGCCCCAGCATTTT

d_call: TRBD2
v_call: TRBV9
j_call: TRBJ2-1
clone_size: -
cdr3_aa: CASSVSGAPLNEQFF
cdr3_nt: TGTGCCAGCAGCGTCAGCGGGGCGCCTTTGAATGAGCAGTTCTTC

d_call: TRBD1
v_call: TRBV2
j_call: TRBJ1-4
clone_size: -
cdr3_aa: CASIGQAREKLFF
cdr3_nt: TGTGCCAGCATCGGACAGGCCCGAGAAAAACTGTTTTTT

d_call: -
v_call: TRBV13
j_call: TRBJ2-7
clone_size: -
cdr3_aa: CASSLGKHGNYEQYF
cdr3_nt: TGTGCCAGCAGCTTAGGTAAACATGGAAACTACGAGCAGTACTTC

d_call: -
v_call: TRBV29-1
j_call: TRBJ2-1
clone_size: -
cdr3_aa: CSVNVGVLVNEQFF
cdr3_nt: TGCAGCGTGAACGTAGGGGTTCTGGTTAATGAGCAGTTCTTC

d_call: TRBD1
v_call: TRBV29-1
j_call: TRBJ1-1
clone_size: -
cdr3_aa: CSVLAGQFTEAFF
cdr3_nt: TGCAGCGTTCTGGCGGGACAGTTCACTGAAGCTTTCTTT

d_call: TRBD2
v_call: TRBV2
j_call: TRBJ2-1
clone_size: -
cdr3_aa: CASSDGTSYEQFF
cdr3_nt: TGTGCCAGCAGTGATGGGACTAGCTATGAGCAGTTCTTC

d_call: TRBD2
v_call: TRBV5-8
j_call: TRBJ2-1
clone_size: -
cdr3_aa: CASSFPPREGLNEQFF
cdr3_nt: TGTGCCAGCAGCTTCCCTCCGCGGGAGGGCCTAAATGAGCAGTTCTTC

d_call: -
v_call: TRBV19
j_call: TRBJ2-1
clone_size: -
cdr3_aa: CASSASRSSYNEQFF
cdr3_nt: TGTGCCAGTAGCGCCTCGAGGAGCTCCTACAATGAGCAGTTCTTC

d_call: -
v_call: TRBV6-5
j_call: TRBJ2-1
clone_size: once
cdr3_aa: CASRRGSSYNEQFF
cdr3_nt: TGTGCCAGCAGACGGGGGAGCTCCTACAATGAGCAGTTCTTC

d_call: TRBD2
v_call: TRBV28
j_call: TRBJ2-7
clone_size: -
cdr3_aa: CASLPLAGVYEQYF
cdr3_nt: TGTGCCAGCCTCCCCCTAGCGGGAGTGTACGAGCAGTACTTC

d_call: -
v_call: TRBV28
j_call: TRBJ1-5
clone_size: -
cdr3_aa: CASSLTADSNQPQHF
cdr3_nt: TGTGCCAGCAGTTTGACAGCTGATAGCAATCAGCCCCAGCATTTT

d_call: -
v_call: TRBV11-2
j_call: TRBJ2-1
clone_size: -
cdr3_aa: CASSLDAHSEGYNEQFF
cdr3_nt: TGTGCCAGCAGCTTAGACGCCCACAGTGAAGGCTACAATGAGCAGTTCTTC

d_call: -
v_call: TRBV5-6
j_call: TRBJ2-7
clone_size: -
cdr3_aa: CASSSGGPEQYF
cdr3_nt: TGTGCCAGCAGCTCGGGGGGCCCCGAGCAGTACTTC

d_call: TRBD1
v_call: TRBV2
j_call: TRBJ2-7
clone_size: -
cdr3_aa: CASSGTGQGSSEQYF
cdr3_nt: TGTGCCAGCAGTGGGACGGGACAGGGGAGTAGCGAGCAGTACTTC

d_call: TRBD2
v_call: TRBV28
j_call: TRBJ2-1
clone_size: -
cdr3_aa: CASSFTSAYNEQFF
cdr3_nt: TGTGCCAGCAGTTTTACTAGCGCTTACAATGAGCAGTTCTTC

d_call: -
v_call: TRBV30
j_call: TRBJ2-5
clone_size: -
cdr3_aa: CAWDSRKTQYF
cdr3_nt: TGTGCCTGGGACAGTCGAAAGACCCAGTACTTC

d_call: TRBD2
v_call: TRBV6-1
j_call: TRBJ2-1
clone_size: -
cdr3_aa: CASSEAQRTSTVNEQFF
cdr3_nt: TGTGCCAGCAGTGAAGCTCAGCGGACTAGTACGGTCAATGAGCAGTTCTTC